This entry lists 24 T cell receptor beta chains sequenced from one sample in a study of cytomegalovirus exposure and HLA in healthy donors. PCR was performed using 60 Vbeta and 13 Jbeta primers. Produced via immunoSEQ multiplex PCR; TCRdb's table is partial and in-frame only. This table has roughly 100,000 clones, just over 70% appearing once. Source material: PBMCs. These receptors came from a boy between 10 and 17 years old in good health and CMV-seronegative.

The gene calls are TRBV5-6 and TRBJ2-7; D gene unclear. The CDR3 spans 12 residues. V was clipped by 2 bases and J by 4 bases, with 7 bases between them. Germline lookup yields CDR1 SGHDT and CDR2 YYEEEE. The CDR3: CASSLQPYEQYF. The CDR3 nucleotides are TGTGCCAGCAGCTTACAGCCATACGAGCAGTACTTC.

This clone was counted a single time. This chain joins TRBV5-1 and TRBJ2-3, with TRBD1 identical over 11 bases. The germline CDR1 and CDR2 sequences are SGHRS and YFSETQ. The CDR3 extends over 15 amino acids. The junction had 6 bases not matched to a gene; V was cut back by 4 bases and J by 5 bases. The CDR3 DNA is TGCGCCAGCAGCCGGACAGGGGGCGGGGTAGATACGCAGTATTTT. Its translation is CASSRTGGGVDTQYF.

This clone was detected ten times or more. The V and J genes are TRBV4-3 and TRBJ2-2, with D possibly matching TRBD1 (6 bases). Germline CDR1 reads LGHNA; CDR2 reads YSLEER. The CDR3 is made up of 15 amino acids. The V end lost 2 bases, the J end lost 3 bases, and 10 bases lay between the germline ends. In nucleotides, the CDR3 is TGCGCCAGCAGCCAAATGACAGGTCACACCGGGGAGCTGTTTTTT. The encoded protein is CASSQMTGHTGELFF.

Worth noting for this clone: Different DNA sequences within this sample yield the same CDR3. The chain is built from TRBV5-1 and TRBJ2-5; a weak D match, TRBD2 (5 bases). Trimming cost V 0 bases and J 4 bases, with 10 bases left between them. The CDR3 sequence is 14 residues long. The germline V gene has CDR1 SGHRS and CDR2 YFSETQ. The CDR3 sequence is CASSLVGRGETQYF. CDR3 sequence (DNA): TGCGCCAGCAGCTTGGTCGGCCGGGGAGAGACCCAGTACTTC.

The chain recombines TRBV27 with TRBJ1-6; perhaps TRBD1 as D (5 bases). Looked up from germline, CDR1 is MNHEY and CDR2 is SMNVEV (reference sequence). The CDR3 covers 14 residues. Deletions cut 6 bases from V and 3 bases from J, with 9 bases between. The CDR3 coding sequence is TGTGCCAGCAGCAGGGCCCTCTATAATTCACCCCTCCACTTT. Its protein product is CASSRALYNSPLHF.

The J gene is TRBJ1-2, the V gene TRBV5-1, with D uncertain. This CDR3 comprises 12 residues. The V gene lost 4 bases and the J gene lost 7 bases, with 11 bases spanning the gap. CDR1 is SGHRS and CDR2 is YFSETQ in the germline V gene. The CDR3 sequence: CASSSTVGGYTF. CDR3 bases: TGCGCCAGCAGCAGCACAGTCGGTGGCTACACCTTC. Based on the CDR3 plus reference TRBV5-1 and TRBJ1-2, the full variable domain is KAGVTQTPRYLIKTRGQQVTLSCSPISGHRSVSWYQQTPGQGLQFLFEYFSETQRNKGNFPGRFSGRQFSNSRSEMNVSTLELGDSALYLCASSSTVGGYTFGSGTRLTVV.

The chain has TRBV7-2 and TRBJ2-2; D remains unclear. This CDR3 is built from 16 residues. V was trimmed by 1 base and J by 1 base, leaving 10 bases between them. Germline CDR1 is SGHTA and CDR2 is FQGNSA. CDR3 protein: CASSLVPYGNTGELFF. In DNA, the CDR3 is TGTGCCAGCAGCTTAGTTCCTTACGGGAACACCGGGGAGCTGTTTTTT.

This clone was detected a few times. This chain connects TRBV5-4 to TRBJ2-4; 11 bases line up with TRBD1. The CDR3 has 14 residues. The trim removed 0 bases at V and 11 bases at J, leaving 4 bases unmatched. Germline V gene sequence: CDR1 SGHNT, CDR2 YYREEE (reference sequence). CDR3 sequence reads: CASSLGWDRGVQYF. The DNA of the CDR3 is TGTGCCAGCAGCTTGGGATGGGACAGGGGGGTTCAGTACTTC.

The rearrangement joins TRBV19 to TRBJ1-2; 7 bases match TRBD1. The CDR3 totals 16 residues. The V and J ends lost 4 bases and 4 bases, in that order; junction bases with no gene match: 12. Germline V gene sequence: CDR1 LNHDA, CDR2 SQIVND (reference sequence). The CDR3 sequence is CASSKSGQASSYGYTF. The CDR3, as DNA: TGTGCCAGTAGTAAGTCCGGACAGGCGAGTAGCTATGGCTACACCTTC.

The V gene is TRBV6-4, the J gene TRBJ1-5; D call uncertain. V was pared by 0 bases and J by 2 bases, with 14 bases between. The CDR3 loop spans 17 amino acids. Per the germline V gene, CDR1 is MRHNA and CDR2 is SNTAGT. The CDR3 sequence is CASSDSKAGNRNQPQHF. CDR3 sequence (DNA): TGTGCCAGCAGTGACTCGAAGGCAGGTAATCGCAATCAGCCCCAGCATTTT.

This chain connects TRBV27 to TRBJ1-4; the D gene is possibly TRBD1 (6 bases). The CDR3 runs 14 residues. CDR1 is MNHEY and CDR2 is SMNVEV in the germline V gene (reference sequence). Trimming took 4 bases from V and 7 from J, leaving 13 bases between them. The CDR3: CASSSGQRGEKLFF. Written as DNA, the CDR3 is TGTGCCAGCAGTTCCGGACAGAGGGGTGAAAAACTGTTTTTT.

This clone was seen a few times. This rearrangement joins TRBV5-1 to TRBJ2-1, with TRBD2 as a possible D gene (6 bases). This CDR3 contains 18 residues. Per germline, CDR1 SGHRS and CDR2 YFSETQ. V shed 0 bases and J shed 5 bases, with 21 bases lying between them. The CDR3 bases are TGCGCCAGCAGCTTGGGGGCCGGGGGTAGCGCCCAGAACAATGAGCAGTTCTTC. Residues: CASSLGAGGSAQNNEQFF. Full variable domain (rest looked up from reference TRBV5-1 and TRBJ2-1): KAGVTQTPRYLIKTRGQQVTLSCSPISGHRSVSWYQQTPGQGLQFLFEYFSETQRNKGNFPGRFSGRQFSNSRSEMNVSTLELGDSALYLCASSLGAGGSAQNNEQFFGPGTRLTVL.

This chain connects TRBV5-1 to TRBJ2-5; 7 positions agree with TRBD1. There are 14 residues in the CDR3. CDR1 is SGHRS, CDR2 YFSETQ, per germline. V trimming: 3 bases; J trimming: 2 bases; junction bases outside the gene matches: 4. In DNA, the CDR3 is TGCGCCAGCAGCTCGGGACAGTTACAAGAGACCCAGTACTTC. Its protein product is CASSSGQLQETQYF.

The genes are TRBV27 and TRBJ2-7, with 7 positions matching TRBD1. The V and J ends lost 7 bases and 3 bases, in that order; junction bases with no gene match: 15. CDR1 is MNHEY and CDR2 is SMNVEV in the germline V gene (reference sequence). CDR3 length equals 16 residues. The DNA of the CDR3 is TGTGCCAGCACCCGCTACCCGGGGACAGATGACTACGAGCAGTACTTC. This codes for CASTRYPGTDDYEQYF.

The chain combines TRBV15 with TRBJ1-1; a weak D match, TRBD1 (6 bases). Germline V gene sequence: CDR1 LNHNV, CDR2 YYDKDF (reference sequence). The V and J ends lost 1 base and 2 bases respectively, with 17 bases between them. The CDR3 extends over 17 amino acids. CDR3 sequence: CATSRVGKAGVNTEAFF. In nucleotides, the CDR3 is TGTGCCACCAGCAGAGTAGGGAAGGCAGGGGTTAACACTGAAGCTTTCTTT.

The chain couples TRBV4-1 to TRBJ1-1; no clear D. Trimming cost V 1 base and J 4 bases, with 13 bases left between them. CDR3 length equals 15 residues. The germline gives CDR1 MGHRA, CDR2 YSYEKL. In DNA, the CDR3 is TGCGCCAGCAGCCAAGTCGGCGGGTTGGGCACTGAAGCTTTCTTT. Its protein is CASSQVGGLGTEAFF.

This sequence joins TRBV6-5 and TRBJ2-3; 7 nucleotides agree with TRBD2. There are 13 residues in the CDR3. CDR1 and CDR2 from the germline V gene are MNHEY and SVGAGI. V lost 7 bases, J lost 4 bases, and 5 bases stayed unmatched. CDR3 loop: CASNPGGADTQYF. CDR3 nucleotides: TGTGCCAGCAATCCGGGGGGTGCAGATACGCAGTATTTT.

In DNA, the CDR3 is TGCGCCAGCAGCCTGGACTCAGAGGAGGAGCAGTTCTTC. The encoded protein is CASSLDSEEEQFF. The genes are TRBV4-1 and TRBJ2-1; D perhaps matches TRBD2 (5 bases). Trimming shortened V by 4 bases and J by 10 bases, and 14 bases separated the two germline ends. Per germline, CDR1 MGHRA and CDR2 YSYEKL. This CDR3 spans 13 amino acids.

The chain couples TRBV4-2 to TRBJ2-1; 12 nucleotides align to TRBD2. The J segment lost 9 bases and the V segment lost 4 bases, leaving 13 bases of the junction unmatched. The CDR3 sequence is 17 residues long. Germline V gene data show CDR1 as LGHNA and CDR2 as YNFKEQ. CDR3 in DNA: TGTGCCAGCAGCCGCGCCTCTAGCGGGAGGGCCCCGGGTGAGCAGTTCTTC. Encoded protein: CASSRASSGRAPGEQFF.

V and J are TRBV28 and TRBJ1-5, with 7 positions matching TRBD1. Unmatched junction bases numbered 11, after V lost 5 bases and J lost 7 bases. This CDR3 is built from 15 residues. The germline CDR1 and CDR2 sequences are MDHEN and SYDVKM. This CDR3 is CASSPHDRVIQPQHF. The CDR3 DNA is TGTGCCAGCAGTCCACACGACAGGGTCATCCAGCCCCAGCATTTT.

V gene TRBV2 combines with J gene TRBJ2-7; TRBD2 agrees at 8 bases. The CDR3 length is 14 residues. Germline V gives CDR1 SNHLY, CDR2 FYNNEI. Trimming cost V 4 bases and J 2 bases; bases outside gene matches: 4. CDR3 DNA sequence: TGTGCCAGCAGTGGAGTAGCGGGACCCTACGAGCAGTACTTC. This codes for CASSGVAGPYEQYF.

Here the CDR3 DNA reads TGTGCCAGCAAGGGCCAGGGGGAGACCCAGTACTTC. Encoded protein: CASKGQGETQYF. This rearrangement joins TRBV2 to TRBJ2-5; a possible D gene is TRBD1 (6 bases). Trimming left V 7 bases short and J 5 bases short, with 11 bases between. This CDR3 has 12 residues. Germline CDR1 reads SNHLY; CDR2 reads FYNNEI.

The chain links TRBV6-1 to TRBJ2-3, with D possibly matching TRBD1 (6 bases). Germline CDR1 MNHNS, CDR2 SASEGT. V lost 3 bases and J lost 6, with 22 bases in between. The CDR3 contains 17 residues. CDR3 DNA sequence: TGTGCCAGCAGTGATTTCCTTGGGGGCCAGGACGGGGATACGCAGTATTTT. Protein product: CASSDFLGGQDGDTQYF.

The chain couples TRBV30 to TRBJ1-2; D uncertain. Looked up from germline, CDR1 is GTSNPN and CDR2 is SVGIG (reference sequence). The V end was cut by 1 base, the J end by 3 bases, with 18 bases between. The CDR3 loop spans 16 amino acids. This chain's CDR3 is CAWSAPLRGIDYGYTF. In nucleotides, the CDR3 is TGTGCCTGGAGTGCCCCTCTCAGAGGGATTGACTATGGCTACACCTTC.